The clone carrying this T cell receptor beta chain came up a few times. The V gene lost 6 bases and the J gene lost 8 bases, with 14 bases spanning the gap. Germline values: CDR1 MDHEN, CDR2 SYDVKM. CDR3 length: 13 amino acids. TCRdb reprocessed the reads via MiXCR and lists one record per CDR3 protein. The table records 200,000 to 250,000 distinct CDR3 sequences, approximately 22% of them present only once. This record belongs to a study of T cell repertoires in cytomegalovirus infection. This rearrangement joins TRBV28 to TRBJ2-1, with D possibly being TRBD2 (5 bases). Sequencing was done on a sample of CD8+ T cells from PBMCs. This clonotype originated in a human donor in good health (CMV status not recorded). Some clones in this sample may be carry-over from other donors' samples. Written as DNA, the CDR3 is TGTGCCAGCAGCCCTGCCGAGGGCTATGAGCAGTTCTTC. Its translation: CASSPAEGYEQFF.